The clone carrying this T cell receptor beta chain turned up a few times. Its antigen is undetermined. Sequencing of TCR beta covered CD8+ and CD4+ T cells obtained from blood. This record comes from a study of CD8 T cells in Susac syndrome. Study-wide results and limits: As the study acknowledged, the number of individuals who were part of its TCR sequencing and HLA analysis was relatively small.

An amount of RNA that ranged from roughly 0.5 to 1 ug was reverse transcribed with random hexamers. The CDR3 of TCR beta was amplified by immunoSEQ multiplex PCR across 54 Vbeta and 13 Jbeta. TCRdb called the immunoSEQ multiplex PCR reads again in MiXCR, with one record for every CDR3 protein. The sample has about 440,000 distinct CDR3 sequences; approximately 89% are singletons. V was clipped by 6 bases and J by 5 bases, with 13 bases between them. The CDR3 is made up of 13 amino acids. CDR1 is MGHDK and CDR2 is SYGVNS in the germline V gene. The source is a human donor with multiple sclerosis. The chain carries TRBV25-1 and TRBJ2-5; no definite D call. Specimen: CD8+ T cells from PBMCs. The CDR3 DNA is TGTGCCAGCAGCCCCTATGGTTCGGAGACCCAGTACTTC. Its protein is CASSPYGSETQYF.